The next 18 T cell receptor beta chains were all read from a single sample in a study of shared clonotypes between healthy human individuals. Using immunoSEQ multiplex PCR, the repertoire was profiled, and TCRdb retains in-frame clones only, with some absent. The sample yields 2 million to 3 million clones, 90% to 95% seen once. Input material: naive CD4+ T cells from PBMCs. Indicated subset: CD45RA+ positively selected. Receptors originate from a man aged 18 to 30 in good health. Some clones in this sample may be carry-over from other donors' samples.

The chain joins TRBV2 to TRBJ1-2, with TRBD1 matching over 12 bases. The CDR3 sequence is 16 residues long. From germline, CDR1 is SNHLY and CDR2 FYNNEI. Trimming took 2 bases from V and 8 from J; bases not matched to a gene: 9. In nucleotides, the CDR3 is TGTGCCAGCAGTGAATTGGGGACAGGGGGCGTAGAGGGCTACACCTTC. Amino acid sequence: CASSELGTGGVEGYTF.

This chain's CDR3 is CASSLRGTRDSSGYTF. The CDR3, as DNA: TGTGCCAGCAGCTTGAGAGGGACCAGGGACTCGTCTGGCTACACCTTC. J is TRBJ1-2 and V is TRBV5-4, with TRBD1 as a possible D gene (5 bases). The CDR3 is 16 residues long. Trimming removed 1 base at V and 7 bases at J, with 20 bases between. The V gene's germline CDR1 is SGHNT and CDR2 YYREEE (reference sequence).

J is TRBJ2-1 and V is TRBV6-5, with TRBD2 matching 10 bases. The germline CDR1 and CDR2 sequences are MNHEY and SVGAGI. J lost 4 bases, V lost 2 bases, and 2 bases had no gene match. The CDR3 contains 15 residues. CDR3 loop: CASSYGLAVYNEQFF. The CDR3 bases are TGTGCCAGCAGTTACGGACTAGCGGTATACAATGAGCAGTTCTTC.

This clone was counted a single time. V and J are TRBV30 and TRBJ1-1; TRBD1 might be the D (5 bases). The CDR3 loop spans 12 amino acids. The V end was cut by 2 bases, the J end by 8 bases, with 12 bases between. Germline V gives CDR1 GTSNPN, CDR2 SVGIG (reference sequence). The CDR3 loop is CAWSLKGTEAFF. CDR3 DNA sequence: TGTGCCTGGAGTCTGAAAGGGACGGAAGCTTTCTTT.

The chain carries TRBV4-2 and TRBJ2-5, with D perhaps TRBD2 (6 bases). The V gene's germline CDR1 is LGHNA and CDR2 YNFKEQ. The CDR3 length is 17 residues. Trimming left V 1 base short and J 1 base short, with 16 bases between. The CDR3, as DNA: TGTGCCAGCAGCCAAGTGACTCCCCCTAGCGCCCAAGAGACCCAGTACTTC. Translated, it gives CASSQVTPPSAQETQYF.

This rearrangement joins TRBV6-5 to TRBJ1-3; 8 nucleotides align to TRBD1. V lost 5 bases, J lost 3 bases, and 3 bases stayed unmatched. The germline V gene has CDR1 MNHEY and CDR2 SVGAGI. The CDR3 is made up of 14 amino acids. CDR3 nucleotide sequence: TGTGCCAGCAGTACCAGGGGGCTTGGAAACACCATATATTTT. Translated: CASSTRGLGNTIYF.

This chain connects TRBV6-6 to TRBJ1-5; TRBD1 might be the D (5 bases). The V gene's germline CDR1 is MNHNY and CDR2 SVGAGI (reference sequence). Trimming pared 2 bases from V and 3 bases from J, leaving 14 bases between. The CDR3 length is 16 residues. This chain's CDR3 is CASSYEGLWFNQPQHF. The CDR3 DNA sequence: TGTGCCAGCAGTTACGAGGGACTCTGGTTCAATCAGCCCCAGCATTTT.

This chain joins TRBV10-1 and TRBJ2-1, with 11 bases aligning to TRBD2. Trimming took 6 bases from V and 4 from J; bases not matched to a gene: 5. From germline, CDR1 is WNHNN and CDR2 SYGVQD (reference sequence). This CDR3 is 15 amino acids long. The CDR3 here is CASSDGTSGYNEQFF. CDR3 in DNA: TGCGCCAGCAGCGACGGGACTAGCGGTTACAATGAGCAGTTCTTC.

The chain uses TRBV15 and TRBJ2-5; tentatively, D is TRBD1 (5 bases). The V gene lost 5 bases and the J gene lost 1 base, with 20 bases spanning the gap. CDR1 and CDR2 (germline): LNHNV, YYDKDF (reference sequence). The CDR3 extends over 17 amino acids. CDR3 sequence (DNA): TGTGCCACCAGCGCAGGGATAGGTCAGTTCCGCCAAGAGACCCAGTACTTC. It yields the protein CATSAGIGQFRQETQYF.

The V gene is TRBV6-5, the J gene TRBJ2-7; 13 bases are shared with TRBD2. Germline CDR1 and CDR2: MNHEY and SVGAGI. This CDR3 is 16 amino acids long. Trimming removed 4 bases from V and 2 bases from J; junction bases left unmatched: 5. The CDR3 DNA reads as TGTGCCAGCAGTTTATCGGGACTAGCGGGAACCTACGAGCAGTACTTC. It codes for CASSLSGLAGTYEQYF.

The V and J genes are TRBV6-5 and TRBJ2-1; D gene unclear. The germline V and J ends were trimmed by 6 bases and 7 bases, with 16 bases remaining between them. Germline CDR1 reads MNHEY; CDR2 reads SVGAGI. The CDR3 is made up of 14 amino acids. CDR3 sequence (DNA): TGTGCCAGCAGCAACTACCGGGTTGCTAATGAGCAGTTCTTC. Protein product: CASSNYRVANEQFF.

The chain is built from TRBV5-4 and TRBJ2-7; 7 bases map to TRBD2. Germline trimming cut 4 bases from V and 2 bases from J; bases unmatched to any gene: 9. CDR3 size: 15 residues. Germline values: CDR1 SGHNT, CDR2 YYREEE (reference sequence). In nucleotides, the CDR3 is TGTGCCAGCAGCACCCTAGCGGAGGCAACCTACGAGCAGTACTTC. Its translation: CASSTLAEATYEQYF. The whole variable domain, filled in from reference TRBV5-4 and TRBJ2-7, reads ETGVTQSPTHLIKTRGQQVTLRCSSQSGHNTVSWYQQALGQGPQFIFQYYREEENGRGNFPPRFSGLQFPNYSSELNVNALELDDSALYLCASSTLAEATYEQYFGPGTRLTVT.

Concerning this clone itself: Other DNA sequences in this sample translate to the same CDR3. The chain couples TRBV7-2 to TRBJ2-5, with 14 bases fitting TRBD2. CDR1 is SGHTA, CDR2 FQGNSA, per germline. Trimming cost V 5 bases and J 1 base; bases outside gene matches: 3. The length of the CDR3 is 16 residues. The CDR3 loop is CASSPGLAGGQETQYF. The CDR3 DNA reads TGTGCCAGCAGCCCCGGACTAGCGGGGGGCCAAGAGACCCAGTACTTC.

This chain uses TRBV5-1 with TRBJ2-3; no clear D gene. Germline V gene data show CDR1 as SGHRS and CDR2 as YFSETQ. Trimming pared 7 bases from V and 2 bases from J, leaving 5 bases between. The CDR3 loop spans 11 amino acids. The CDR3 region has the DNA TGCGCCAGCGGGGTCACAGATACGCAGTATTTT. It encodes CASGVTDTQYF.

With regard to this clone: Other DNA sequences from this sample encode an identical CDR3 as well. The CDR3 bases are TGTGCCTGGAGTGCGGGACAGGGGTATCAGCCCCAGCATTTT. Its protein is CAWSAGQGYQPQHF. The rearrangement joins TRBV30 to TRBJ1-5; 10 bases align to TRBD1. CDR3 length: 14 amino acids. V was clipped by 1 base and J by 5 bases; unmatched bases: 2. Germline-derived CDR1 and CDR2 are GTSNPN and SVGIG (reference sequence).

V usage is TRBV7-3 and J usage is TRBJ2-1, with 14 bases fitting TRBD2. CDR1 is SGHTA, CDR2 FQGTGA, per germline. Losses at the gene ends were 5 bases for V and 8 bases for J; bases not matched to a gene: 8. This CDR3 comprises 16 residues. The CDR3 is CASSLRLAGGPDEQFF. The DNA of the CDR3 is TGTGCCAGCAGCCTCCGACTAGCGGGAGGGCCCGATGAGCAGTTCTTC.

The genes are TRBV15 and TRBJ2-5, with a possible D match to TRBD1 (6 bases). CDR1 is LNHNV and CDR2 is YYDKDF in the germline V gene (reference sequence). The CDR3 contains 14 residues. Deletions cut 0 bases from V and 4 bases from J, with 9 bases between. In nucleotides, the CDR3 is TGTGCCACCAGCAGAGATCAAGGGGGAGAGACCCAGTACTTC. Translated: CATSRDQGGETQYF.

This chain joins TRBV28 and TRBJ2-5, with no clear D. Matching the DNA end better, TRBJ2-7 makes the J call doubtful. The CDR3 spans 14 residues. The germline V gene encodes CDR1 MDHEN and CDR2 SYDVKM. The CDR3 spells CASSPRPTSYEQYF. The CDR3 bases are TGTGCCAGCAGTCCCCGTCCAACCTCCTACGAGCAGTACTTC.